The source of this TCR beta chain is a study of T cell responses to AZD1222 COVID-19 vaccine. Whole-study results and caveats: CD4 TCRs associated with vaccination spanned spike, dominating at 160-218 and 743-854. Clonal diversity was possibly underestimated, and the donors were mostly white British, with more females.

The CDR3 runs 14 residues. V lost 3 bases and J lost 1, with 9 bases in between. Germline lookup yields CDR1 SNHLY and CDR2 FYNNEI. The method was immunoSEQ multiplex PCR; TCRdb's version includes in-frame clones alone and lacks a portion of them. The sample has around 110,000 clones; 80% to 90% are singletons. Comments on this clone: The target antigen is unknown.

Sequences were derived from peripheral blood, sampled on day 0 of AZD1222 vaccination. V is TRBV2 and J is TRBJ2-5, with D perhaps TRBD2 (5 bases). The clonotype was recovered from an adult in good health. Here the CDR3 DNA reads TGTGCCAGCAGTGACGAGGGAGTCCAAGAGACCCAGTACTTC. This encodes CASSDEGVQETQYF. The whole variable domain, remainder taken from reference TRBV2 and TRBJ2-5, is EPEVTQTPSHQVTQMGQEVILRCVPISNHLYFYWYRQILGQKVEFLVSFYNNEISEKSEIFDDQFSVERPDGSNFTLKIRSTKLEDSAMYFCASSDEGVQETQYFGPGTRLLVL.